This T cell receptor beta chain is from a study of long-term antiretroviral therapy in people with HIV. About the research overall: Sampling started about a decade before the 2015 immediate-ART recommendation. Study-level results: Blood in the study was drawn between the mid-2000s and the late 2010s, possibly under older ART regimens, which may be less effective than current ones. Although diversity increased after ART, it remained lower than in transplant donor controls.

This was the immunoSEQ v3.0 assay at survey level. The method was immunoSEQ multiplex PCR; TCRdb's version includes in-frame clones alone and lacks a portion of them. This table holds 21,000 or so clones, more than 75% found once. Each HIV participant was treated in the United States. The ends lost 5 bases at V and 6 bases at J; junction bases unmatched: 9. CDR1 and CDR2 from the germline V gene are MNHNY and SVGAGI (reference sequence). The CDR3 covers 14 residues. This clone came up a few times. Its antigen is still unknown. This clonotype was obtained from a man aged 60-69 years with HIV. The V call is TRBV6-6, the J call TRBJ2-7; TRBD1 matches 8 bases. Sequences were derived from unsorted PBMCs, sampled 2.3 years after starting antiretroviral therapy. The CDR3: CASSHQGAVSEQYF. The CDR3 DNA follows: TGTGCCAGCAGTCATCAGGGGGCAGTGAGCGAGCAGTACTTC.